One and the same sample provided the 9 T cell receptor beta chains below, sequenced in a study of T cell repertoires in cytomegalovirus infection. TCRdb analysed the reads with MiXCR anew, one entry per CDR3 protein. Found here are around 260,000 distinct CDR3 sequences, around 8.7% of them singletons; the top ten hold less than 15%. The sample comprised PBMCs. The receptors shown here come from a human donor in good health (CMV status not recorded). Some clones in this sample may be carry-over from other donors' samples.

This clonotype was seen many times. This rearrangement joins TRBV7-2 to TRBJ1-2; D perhaps matches TRBD1 (6 bases). This CDR3 contains 16 residues. The V end lost 3 bases, the J end lost 8 bases, and 22 bases lay between the germline ends. Germline V gene sequence: CDR1 SGHTA, CDR2 FQGNSA. This chain's CDR3 is CASSFPQGLSFVGYTF. CDR3 nucleotides: TGTGCCAGCAGCTTCCCACAGGGCCTTTCCTTCGTGGGCTACACCTTC.

The chain has TRBV10-3 and TRBJ1-5, with TRBD1 matching over 9 bases. Germline CDR1 ENHRY, CDR2 SYGVKD. This CDR3 has 16 residues. V gave up 0 bases and J gave up 6 bases; unmatched junction bases: 6. CDR3 sequence reads: CAISESRTGEAQPQHF. The CDR3 DNA follows: TGTGCCATCAGTGAGTCCCGGACAGGGGAAGCTCAGCCCCAGCATTTT.

This clonotype was seen at least ten times. The chain couples TRBV2 to TRBJ1-1, with D uncertain. In germline, CDR1 is SNHLY, CDR2 FYNNEI. This CDR3 is built from 13 residues. The ends were cut back, 1 base at V and 5 bases at J, with 8 bases in the middle. The CDR3 region is CASSEDEVTEAFF. CDR3 bases: TGTGCCAGCAGTGAAGATGAGGTGACTGAAGCTTTCTTT. The variable domain in full, with the rest retrieved from reference TRBV2 and TRBJ1-1, is EPEVTQTPSHQVTQMGQEVILRCVPISNHLYFYWYRQILGQKVEFLVSFYNNEISEKSEIFDDQFSVERPDGSNFTLKIRSTKLEDSAMYFCASSEDEVTEAFFGQGTRLTVV.

This clonotype was counted many times. The gene calls are TRBV12-3 or TRBV12-4 and TRBJ1-5; D uncertain. The CDR3 contains 14 residues. Trimming shortened V by 3 bases and J by 2 bases, and 8 bases separated the two germline ends. The CDR3 bases are TGTGCCAGCAGTTTCCGGGGTGGCAATCAGCCCCAGCATTTT. Translated: CASSFRGGNQPQHF.

The table lists this clonotype with many counts. The chain has TRBV7-2 and TRBJ2-4, with D possibly TRBD2 on 6 matching bases. The CDR3 consists of 14 residues. Germline V gives CDR1 SGHTA, CDR2 FQGNSA. Trimming pared 6 bases from V and 7 bases from J, leaving 16 bases between. CDR3 protein: CASSTSVAGNIQYF. In DNA form, the CDR3 reads TGTGCCAGCAGTACCTCCGTGGCGGGGAACATTCAGTACTTC.

In this sample, this clonotype turned up many times. At one of its ends the junction is not consistent with the germline gene, which may arise from a read error. The rearrangement joins TRBV7-2 to TRBJ2-1; TRBD2 matches 7 bases. The length of the CDR3 is 14 residues. Germline V lookup: CDR1 SGHTA, CDR2 FQGNSA. In DNA form, the CDR3 reads TGTGCCAGCAGCTCTCGGACTAGTGGAACCCCCCAGATCTTC. Translation gives CASSSRTSGTPQIF.

This clonotype was counted many times. The chain links TRBV7-3 to TRBJ2-1; 10 bases agree with TRBD2. The CDR3 sequence is 15 residues long. CDR1 is SGHTA and CDR2 is FQGTGA in the germline V gene. J gave up 9 bases and V 0 bases, and 5 bases lay outside the gene matches. The CDR3 region has the DNA TGTGCCAGCAGCTTAACTAGCGGGGGGTTTAGTGAGCAGTTCTTC. The encoded protein is CASSLTSGGFSEQFF.

Many counts were recorded for this clonotype. V gene TRBV11-2 combines with J gene TRBJ1-1; a possible D gene is TRBD1 (6 bases). Trimming removed 3 bases at V and 1 base at J, with 9 bases between. Germline CDR1 reads SGHAT; CDR2 reads FQNNGV. CDR3 length: 14 residues. CDR3 amino acids: CASSFQTGNTEAFF. The CDR3 coding sequence is TGTGCCAGCAGCTTCCAGACAGGGAACACTGAAGCTTTCTTT.

This clonotype was seen repeatedly, ten times or more. The chain combines TRBV7-3 with TRBJ2-6; D might be TRBD1 (6 bases). The V and J ends lost 1 base and 0 bases respectively, with 19 bases between them. The germline CDR1 and CDR2 sequences are SGHTA and FQGTGA. There are 20 residues in the CDR3. The CDR3 region has the DNA TGTGCCAGCAGCTTAAGACCCTTCCTCGGACAGACCTCTGGGGCCAACGTCCTGACTTTC. Amino acid sequence: CASSLRPFLGQTSGANVLTF.